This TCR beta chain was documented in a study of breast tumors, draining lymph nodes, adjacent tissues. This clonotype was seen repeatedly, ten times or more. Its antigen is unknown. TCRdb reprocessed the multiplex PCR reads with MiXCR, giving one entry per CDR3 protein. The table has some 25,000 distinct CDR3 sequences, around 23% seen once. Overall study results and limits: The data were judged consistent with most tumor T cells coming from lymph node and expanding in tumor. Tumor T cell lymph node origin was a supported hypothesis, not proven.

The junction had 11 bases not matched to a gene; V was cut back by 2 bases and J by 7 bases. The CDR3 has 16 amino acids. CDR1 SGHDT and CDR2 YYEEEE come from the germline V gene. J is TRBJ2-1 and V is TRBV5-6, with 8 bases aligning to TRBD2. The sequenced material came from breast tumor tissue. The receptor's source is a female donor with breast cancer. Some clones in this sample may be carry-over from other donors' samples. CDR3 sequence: CASSFAGTRGVNEQFF. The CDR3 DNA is TGTGCCAGCAGCTTTGCCGGGACTAGAGGAGTTAATGAGCAGTTCTTC.